This TCR beta chain originates from a study of T cell clonality in common variable immunodeficiency. Repertoires were generated with immunoSEQ multiplex PCR, while TCRdb's copy carries only in-frame clones and drops some. Captured here are 40,000 to 45,000 clones, none seen once; the top ten comprise roughly 10%. The CDR3 covers 13 residues. CDR1 and CDR2 from the germline V gene are ENHRY and SYGVKD. V dropped 8 bases and J dropped 1 base, with 12 bases sitting between them. Each donor provided roughly 4.5 to 9 ml of heparinized whole blood. Study-level points and caveats: CVID subjects had higher TCRbeta clonality than healthy controls, most marked in about a third. The cause of increased CVID clonality remains unclear without subpopulation sequencing. Common variable immunodeficiency TCR beta sequences reportedly had fewer deletions and N-nucleotide insertions.

In this sample, this clone turned up many times. The antigen is undetermined. The read ends 3 residues shy of where the CDR3 ends; the end is completed using the germline J gene. This chain uses TRBV10-3 with TRBJ2-7, with a tentative D call TRBD1 (6 bases). The sequence was collected from a person between 18 and 75 years old in good health. Specimen: peripheral blood mononuclear cells. CDR3 in amino acids: CAIGTSQSYEQYF. CDR3 DNA, as far as it was read: TGTGCCATCGGGACAAGCCAATCCTACGAG.